Listed here is a single T cell receptor (beta chain). Its matching antigen is unknown. The J segment lost 6 bases and the V segment lost 4 bases, leaving 4 bases of the junction unmatched. Looked up from germline, CDR1 is MGHRA and CDR2 is YSYEKL. The CDR3 has 13 residues. This entry is derived from a study of T cells after yellow fever vaccination. Study-level points and caveats: The study found a weaker secondary response that peaked faster, day 5 versus 15.

Generation of TCR cDNA used 5'RACE template switching (which added a universal primer site and UMIs). TCRdb reprocessed the 5' RACE reads via MiXCR and lists one record per CDR3 protein. The sample gives about 340,000 distinct CDR3 sequences, about 9.5% of which show up once; about 20% is in the top ten. The source was PBMCs, collected on the day of the first yellow fever vaccination. The TCR originated in a young man who received the YFV17D yellow fever vaccine. V and J are TRBV4-1 and TRBJ2-5; 8 positions match TRBD2. CDR3: CASSRTSSKTQYF. The DNA of the CDR3 is TGCGCCAGCAGCCGGACTAGCAGCAAGACCCAGTACTTC.